This entry lists 27 T cell receptor beta chains sequenced from one sample in a study of blood T cells in healthy people across ages. A second PCR, run for roughly 7 to 12 cycles, used a sample-barcoded 5' primer plus a J-beta primer mix. Using its own MiXCR run on the 5' RACE reads, TCRdb lists one record per CDR3 protein. The table has about 730,000 distinct CDR3 sequences, around 40% seen once. Sequencing used blood. The receptor set was obtained from an older woman in good health.

Many counts were recorded for this clonotype. The rearrangement links TRBV18 to TRBJ2-3, with 7 bases aligning to TRBD1. Per the germline V gene, CDR1 is KGHSH and CDR2 is LQKENI. The CDR3 is made up of 15 amino acids. V lost 3 bases, J lost 3 bases, and 6 bases stayed unmatched. CDR3 bases: TGTGCCAGCTCACCCCCGGGACAGTCGACAGATACGCAGTATTTT. This translates into CASSPPGQSTDTQYF.

A few counts support this clonotype. This chain uses TRBV6-1 with TRBJ2-3; D is ambiguous. CDR3 length: 15 amino acids. Germline CDR1 reads MNHNS; CDR2 reads SASEGT. The V and J ends lost 3 bases and 2 bases respectively, with 12 bases between them. In nucleotides, the CDR3 is TGTGCCAGCAGTGAGACGGATCTCACCACAGATACGCAGTATTTT. As protein: CASSETDLTTDTQYF.

For this clonotype: The junction does not match germline at one end; this may be a read error. V gene TRBV4-2 combines with J gene TRBJ1-2; the match to TRBD1 covers 8 bases. There are 16 residues in the CDR3. Germline V gene data show CDR1 as LGHNA and CDR2 as YNFKEQ. CDR3 nucleotide sequence: TGTGCCAGCAGCCAAGATAGGGACAGGAAGAACTATGGCTGCACCTTC. This gives the protein CASSQDRDRKNYGCTF.

This clonotype turned up a few times. This chain links TRBV7-9 with TRBJ2-1; TRBD2 matches 15 bases. Germline loops: CDR1 SEHNR, CDR2 FQNEAQ (reference sequence). The V and J ends lost 1 base and 7 bases, in that order; junction bases with no gene match: 5. The CDR3 runs 17 residues. The CDR3 nucleotides read TGTGCCAGCAGCTTAGGTACCGGGACTAGCGGGAGGAATGAGCAGTTCTTC. The encoded protein is CASSLGTGTSGRNEQFF. The whole variable domain, remainder taken from reference TRBV7-9 and TRBJ2-1, is DTGVSQNPRHKITKRGQNVTFRCDPISEHNRLYWYRQTLGQGPEFLTYFQNEAQLEKSRLLSDRFSAERPKGSFSTLEIQRTEQGDSAMYLCASSLGTGTSGRNEQFFGPGTRLTVL.

The V gene is TRBV5-1, the J gene TRBJ2-7; the D call may be TRBD1 or TRBD2 (5 bases each). The tail of the sequence fits TRBJ2-5 better, so the J call may be wrong. The CDR3 covers 15 residues. From germline, CDR1 is SGHRS and CDR2 YFSETQ. CDR3 in amino acids: CASSSGAGKKETQYF. As DNA, the CDR3 is TGCGCCAGCAGCTCCGGGGCAGGGAAGAAAGAGACCCAGTACTTC.

J is TRBJ2-5 and V is TRBV7-2; D may be TRBD1 (5 bases). Between the trimmed V and J ends, which lost 3 bases and 1 base, there was a span of 12 bases. Germline assignment: CDR1 SGHTA and CDR2 FQGNSA. CDR3 length equals 15 residues. CDR3 amino acids: CASSFQRGTQETQYF. The CDR3 coding sequence is TGTGCCAGCAGCTTCCAAAGGGGAACCCAAGAGACCCAGTACTTC.

The chain recombines TRBV12-3 or TRBV12-4 with TRBJ1-6, with D possibly being TRBD1 (6 bases). V was shortened by 2 bases and J by 6 bases, with 8 bases between the two germline ends. The CDR3 runs 14 residues. DNA of the CDR3: TGTGCCAGCAGTTTATCAGGGGCTAATTCACCCCTCCACTTT. Its protein is CASSLSGANSPLHF.

The chain employs TRBV5-1 and TRBJ2-7; possibly TRBD2 for D (5 bases). The CDR3 runs 16 residues. Germline values: CDR1 SGHRS, CDR2 YFSETQ. Deletions cut 0 bases from V and 1 base from J, with 14 bases between. In DNA form, the CDR3 reads TGCGCCAGCAGCTTGGCTCGCGACGGGGTGTCCTACGAGCAGTACTTC. Translation gives CASSLARDGVSYEQYF.

CDR3 sequence (DNA): TGTGCCAGCAGTGAATACAAGAACTATGGCTACACCTTC. Amino acid sequence: CASSEYKNYGYTF. This chain joins TRBV7-3 and TRBJ1-2; D is uncertain. The CDR3 spans 13 residues. Looked up from germline, CDR1 is SGHTA and CDR2 is FQGTGA. Between the trimmed V and J ends, which lost 6 bases and 2 bases, there was a span of 10 bases.

In this sample, this clonotype turned up many times. The V call is TRBV29-1, the J call TRBJ2-5; TRBD2 aligns across 7 bases. V dropped 7 bases and J dropped 5; count of bases not matched to a gene: 13. Per germline, CDR1 SQVTM and CDR2 ANQGSEA. The CDR3 is made up of 14 amino acids. The CDR3 DNA is TGCAGCGCCCGGCGGGGAGGGATAGGTGAGACCCAGTACTTC. It is translated as CSARRGGIGETQYF.

V gene TRBV4-1 combines with J gene TRBJ2-7; D not resolved. Between the trimmed V and J ends, which lost 0 bases and 4 bases, there was a span of 13 bases. CDR3 length: 15 amino acids. CDR1 is MGHRA, CDR2 YSYEKL, per germline. CDR3 loop: CASSQDMNSLYEQYF. The CDR3 DNA reads TGCGCCAGCAGCCAAGATATGAACAGTCTTTACGAGCAGTACTTC.

This rearrangement joins TRBV14 to TRBJ2-7; 9 bases line up with TRBD1. V shed 4 bases, J shed 4 bases, and the junction held 11 bases outside the gene matches. CDR1 is SGHDN and CDR2 is FVKESK in the germline V gene. CDR3 length: 16 amino acids. CDR3 in amino acids: CASSPSRDRDGYEQYF. CDR3 coding DNA: TGTGCCAGCAGCCCCAGCCGGGACAGGGACGGGTACGAGCAGTACTTC.

The V gene is TRBV5-1, the J gene TRBJ2-6; D may be TRBD1 (6 bases). The CDR3 is 15 amino acids. Germline CDR1 SGHRS, CDR2 YFSETQ. The V and J ends lost 6 bases and 0 bases respectively, with 10 bases between them. The CDR3 nucleotides are TGCGCCAGCAAAGAAGGGGGCTCTGGGGCCAACGTCCTGACTTTC. Translating gives CASKEGGSGANVLTF.

The rearrangement joins TRBV20-1 to TRBJ2-1; 7 bases agree with TRBD1. This CDR3 has 16 amino acids. With 0 bases clipped from V and 2 bases from J, the junction kept 7 bases outside the gene matches. Looked up from germline, CDR1 is DFQATT and CDR2 is SNEGSKA (reference sequence). CDR3 region: CSARDEGAGAYNEQFF. DNA for the CDR3: TGCAGTGCTAGAGACGAGGGGGCCGGCGCCTACAATGAGCAGTTCTTC.

The V gene is TRBV12-3 or TRBV12-4, the J gene TRBJ2-6; TRBD1 is a possible D gene (6 bases). This CDR3 has 15 amino acids. V lost 1 base to trimming and J lost 7 bases, with 11 bases between them. CDR3 sequence (DNA): TGTGCCAGCAGTTTAGGGGGACACTCAGCCAACGTCCTGACTTTC. Residues: CASSLGGHSANVLTF.

This clonotype occurred a few times. The chain joins TRBV12-3 or TRBV12-4 to TRBJ2-3; D might be TRBD1 (6 bases). The CDR3 totals 18 residues. V lost 7 bases and J lost 3, with 26 bases in between. The CDR3 nucleotides are TGTGCCAGCATGGGGGCCCGTTCTATTAGCATTATTACAGATACGCAGTATTTT. It yields the protein CASMGARSISIITDTQYF.

The sample holds a few counts of this clonotype. The chain combines TRBV20-1 with TRBJ1-5; 10 bases fit TRBD1. The CDR3 consists of 13 residues. V was pared by 5 bases and J by 6 bases, with 4 bases of the junction left unmatched. The germline V gene has CDR1 DFQATT and CDR2 SNEGSKA (reference sequence). Written as DNA, the CDR3 is TGCAGTGCTTATGGACAGGGGGGTCAGCCCCAGCATTTT. It specifies CSAYGQGGQPQHF.

The V call is TRBV29-1, the J call TRBJ1-1, with D perhaps TRBD1 (6 bases). This CDR3 is 13 amino acids long. Germline V gene data show CDR1 as SQVTM and CDR2 as ANQGSEA. With 7 bases removed from V and 7 bases from J, the gap between germline ends came to 19 bases. CDR3 protein: CSGDKGGRLEAFF. In DNA, the CDR3 is TGCAGCGGCGATAAAGGGGGACGGCTTGAAGCTTTCTTT.

Only a few counts were recorded for this clonotype. The DNA for the CDR3 is TGCAGTGCTGAAGGACGGATGAACACTGAAGCTTTCTTT. This translates into CSAEGRMNTEAFF. The V gene is TRBV20-1, the J gene TRBJ1-1; the D is unclear. Germline V CDR1 and CDR2: DFQATT, SNEGSKA (reference sequence). V lost 5 bases and J lost 0, with 10 bases in between. The CDR3 spans 13 residues.

The chain joins TRBV11-2 to TRBJ2-1, with D perhaps matching TRBD2 (6 bases). V lost 5 bases and J 9 bases, leaving 14 bases between the germline ends. CDR1 is SGHAT and CDR2 is FQNNGV in the germline V gene. There are 13 residues in the CDR3. CDR3 nucleotides: TGTGCCAGCAGCGTACGACTGGGGGGTGAGCAGTTCTTC. Its protein is CASSVRLGGEQFF. The full variable domain, completed using reference TRBV11-2 and TRBJ2-1, is EAGVAQSPRYKIIEKRQSVAFWCNPISGHATLYWYQQILGQGPKLLIQFQNNGVVDDSQLPKDRFSAERLKGVDSTLKIQPAKLEDSAVYLCASSVRLGGEQFFGPGTRLTVL.

Note on this clonotype: One base away lies a much larger clone, so this may be a sequencing read error. The J gene is TRBJ2-7, the V gene TRBV20-1; 11 bases fit TRBD1. The CDR3 is 15 residues long. Germline V lookup: CDR1 DFQATT, CDR2 SNEGSKA (reference sequence). The junction had 14 bases not matched to a gene; V was cut back by 6 bases and J by 7 bases. The DNA of the CDR3 is TGCAGTGCCCGGACAGGGGGCGGGAAGGACAATGAGCAGTACTTC. This sequence encodes CSARTGGGKDNEQYF.

The J gene is TRBJ2-7, the V gene TRBV5-1, with D hard to call. The CDR3 is made up of 16 amino acids. Germline-derived CDR1 and CDR2 are SGHRS and YFSETQ. Trimming took off 3 bases at V and 3 bases at J, with 19 bases between the two ends. The CDR3 nucleotides read TGCGCCAGCAGCTCAGGCTCCGTGCAGGATTTCTACGAGCAGTACTTC. It is translated as CASSSGSVQDFYEQYF.

This clonotype was observed many times. The chain links TRBV7-2 to TRBJ2-5; 9 nucleotides agree with TRBD1. Germline V gene data show CDR1 as SGHTA and CDR2 as FQGNSA. V was pared by 2 bases and J by 6 bases, with 7 bases of the junction left unmatched. The CDR3 contains 15 residues. The CDR3 DNA reads as TGTGCCAGCAGCTTAACCGGGACAGGGTTAAAGACCCAGTACTTC. Translated, it gives CASSLTGTGLKTQYF.

The CDR3 coding sequence is TGTGCCAGCAGCCCAACAGGGTCTAGGGTTGGTGAGCAGTTCTTC. Encoded protein: CASSPTGSRVGEQFF. The chain uses TRBV7-2 and TRBJ2-1; weak D call: TRBD1 (6 bases). This CDR3 has 15 residues. Trimming removed 5 bases at V and 9 bases at J, with 20 bases between. Germline assignment: CDR1 SGHTA and CDR2 FQGNSA.

CDR3 amino acids: CSVESGQGALIGYTF. The CDR3 DNA is TGCAGCGTTGAGTCCGGACAGGGGGCCTTGATTGGCTACACCTTC. The chain recombines TRBV29-1 with TRBJ1-2; 11 bases line up with TRBD1. V dropped 3 bases and J dropped 7; count of bases not matched to a gene: 10. Germline loops: CDR1 SQVTM, CDR2 ANQGSEA. The CDR3 has 15 residues. Full variable domain (missing parts from reference TRBV29-1 and TRBJ1-2): SAVISQKPSRDICQRGTSLTIQCQVDSQVTMMFWYRQQPGQSLTLIATANQGSEATYESGFVIDKFPISRPNLTFSTLTVSNMSPEDSSIYLCSVESGQGALIGYTFGSGTRLTVV.

This clonotype was observed a few times. The chain has TRBV15 and TRBJ1-5; the D is unclear. Between the trimmed V and J ends, which lost 0 bases and 6 bases, there was a span of 12 bases. Germline CDR1 and CDR2: LNHNV and YYDKDF (reference sequence). CDR3 length equals 15 residues. CDR3 nucleotide sequence: TGTGCCACCAGCAGAGATATAGGGCTAGGTCAGCCCCAGCATTTT. It specifies CATSRDIGLGQPQHF.

There are a few counts of this clonotype. This chain joins TRBV20-1 and TRBJ2-3; D remains ambiguous. Trimming cost V 3 bases and J 1 base, with 5 bases left between them. Germline CDR1 DFQATT, CDR2 SNEGSKA (reference sequence). The CDR3 has 12 amino acids. This chain's CDR3 is CSASLGTDTQYF. CDR3 nucleotide sequence: TGCAGTGCTAGTCTGGGCACAGATACGCAGTATTTT.